This passage covers 12 T cell receptor beta chains from one sample sequenced in a study of early T cells in non-severe SARS-CoV-2 infection. TCRdb itself ran the 5' RACE reads through MiXCR, one entry per CDR3 protein. The data contain 85,000 to 100,000 distinct CDR3 sequences, approximately 16% of them singletons. The sample comprised whole blood. All receptors derive from an adult who was a healthcare worker with PCR-confirmed SARS-CoV-2 infection or an uninfected control (not recorded which).

This clonotype came up a few times. The V gene is TRBV28, the J gene TRBJ1-2, with D possibly TRBD1 on 5 matching bases. CDR1 and CDR2 from the germline V gene are MDHEN and SYDVKM. Trimming left V 6 bases short and J 4 bases short, with 15 bases between. The CDR3 runs to 14 residues. CDR3 loop: CASSPGHPTYGYTF. CDR3 in DNA: TGTGCCAGCAGCCCAGGACACCCTACCTATGGCTACACCTTC.

This chain connects TRBV6-5 to TRBJ2-1; D not resolved. The CDR3 has 14 residues. V was clipped by 3 bases and J by 2 bases, with 8 bases between them. The germline V gene encodes CDR1 MNHEY and CDR2 SVGAGI. This chain's CDR3 is CASSYLGAYNEQFF. The CDR3 DNA sequence: TGTGCCAGCAGTTATCTAGGAGCCTACAATGAGCAGTTCTTC.

The chain is built from TRBV29-1 and TRBJ1-1, with a possible D match to TRBD1 (6 bases). Trimming removed 5 bases at V and 2 bases at J, with 15 bases between. CDR3 length: 14 amino acids. CDR1 is SQVTM, CDR2 ANQGSEA, per germline. The CDR3 coding sequence is TGCAGCGTTAACAGGGTTTCGGGAAACACTGAAGCTTTCTTT. It encodes CSVNRVSGNTEAFF. Supplemented by reference TRBV29-1 and TRBJ1-1, the full variable domain reads SAVISQKPSRDICQRGTSLTIQCQVDSQVTMMFWYRQQPGQSLTLIATANQGSEATYESGFVIDKFPISRPNLTFSTLTVSNMSPEDSSIYLCSVNRVSGNTEAFFGQGTRLTVV.

This clonotype has a handful of counts. The chain joins TRBV18 to TRBJ2-7; 8 bases are a match to TRBD1. V gave up 3 bases and J gave up 3 bases; unmatched junction bases: 4. CDR1 is KGHSH and CDR2 is LQKENI in the germline V gene. The CDR3 loop spans 14 amino acids. CDR3 sequence (DNA): TGTGCCAGCTCACCTGGGACAGGTTTCTACGAGCAGTACTTC. This codes for CASSPGTGFYEQYF. The full variable domain, completed using reference TRBV18 and TRBJ2-7, is NAGVMQNPRHLVRRRGQEARLRCSPMKGHSHVYWYRQLPEEGLKFMVYLQKENIIDESGMPKERFSAEFPKEGPSILRIQQVVRGDSAAYFCASSPGTGFYEQYFGPGTRLTVT.

This chain connects TRBV12-3 or TRBV12-4 to TRBJ2-7; a possible D gene is TRBD1 (7 bases). CDR3 length equals 14 residues. The germline V and J ends were trimmed by 6 bases and 2 bases, with 14 bases remaining between them. Here the CDR3 reads CASRAGGGPYEQYF. CDR3 bases: TGTGCCAGCAGGGCAGGGGGAGGTCCCTACGAGCAGTACTTC.

At least ten counts were recorded for this clonotype. J is TRBJ1-2 and V is TRBV20-1; TRBD1 agrees at 7 bases. CDR1 DFQATT and CDR2 SNEGSKA come from the germline V gene (reference sequence). The CDR3 is made up of 14 amino acids. V trimming: 0 bases; J trimming: 8 bases; junction bases outside the gene matches: 9. The CDR3, as DNA: TGCAGTGCTAGAGAAGAGGGCCGGGACAGCGGCTACACCTTC. Protein sequence: CSAREEGRDSGYTF.

This clonotype has more than one count but fewer than ten. This rearrangement joins TRBV20-1 to TRBJ2-4, with 7 bases fitting TRBD2. Germline V gene sequence: CDR1 DFQATT, CDR2 SNEGSKA (reference sequence). The length of the CDR3 is 14 residues. Trimming at V came to 3 bases and at J to 0 bases, leaving 2 bases not matched to a gene. In DNA, the CDR3 is TGCAGTGCTAGTTCGGGGGGAGCCAAAAACATTCAGTACTTC. Its translation: CSASSGGAKNIQYF.

The chain recombines TRBV4-2 with TRBJ1-1; D call uncertain. V shed 0 bases and J shed 1 base, with 9 bases lying between them. CDR1 is LGHNA, CDR2 YNFKEQ, per germline. The CDR3 consists of 15 residues. CDR3 coding DNA: TGTGCCAGCAGCCAAGATTCGTACGAGAACACTGAAGCTTTCTTT. It specifies CASSQDSYENTEAFF.

V usage is TRBV10-2 and J usage is TRBJ1-5; 8 bases agree with TRBD1. The length of the CDR3 is 15 residues. The germline V gene has CDR1 WSHSY and CDR2 SAAADI. J lost 7 bases, V lost 5 bases, and 10 bases had no gene match. This CDR3 reads CASSPGQDKRQPQHF. As DNA, the CDR3 is TGCGCCAGCAGTCCGGGACAGGATAAGAGGCAGCCCCAGCATTTT.

V is TRBV6-6 and J is TRBJ1-1, with 7 bases matching TRBD1. The CDR3 is 15 residues long. V gave up 0 bases and J gave up 5 bases; unmatched junction bases: 6. Germline V CDR1 and CDR2: MNHNY, SVGAGI (reference sequence). The CDR3 loop is CASSYSETGRTEAFF. CDR3 bases: TGTGCCAGCAGTTACTCTGAGACAGGGAGAACTGAAGCTTTCTTT.

This clonotype has more than one count but fewer than ten. The CDR3 DNA reads as TGCAGTGCTAGAGATTATCGGGCAGGGCGAGACATTCAGTACTTC. It encodes CSARDYRAGRDIQYF. The V call is TRBV20-1, the J call TRBJ2-4, with D possibly TRBD1 on 5 matching bases. The germline gives CDR1 DFQATT, CDR2 SNEGSKA (reference sequence). This CDR3 is built from 15 residues. Trimming removed 0 bases at V and 8 bases at J, with 17 bases between.

This clonotype has only a few counts. V and J are TRBV20-1 and TRBJ2-1; 10 positions match TRBD2. J lost 10 bases, V lost 2 bases, and 14 bases had no gene match. Germline-derived CDR1 and CDR2 are DFQATT and SNEGSKA (reference sequence). The CDR3 spans 16 residues. CDR3 region: CSARLGASGRAGEQFF. The CDR3 region has the DNA TGCAGTGCTAGATTGGGTGCGAGCGGGAGGGCCGGGGAGCAGTTCTTC.